The source of this TCR beta chain is a study of radiation and T cells in renal cell carcinoma. Notes on this clone: What it binds is not known.

Germline loops: CDR1 SQVTM, CDR2 ANQGSEA. CDR3 length equals 14 residues. The trim removed 7 bases at V and 0 bases at J, leaving 5 bases unmatched. As to time point: baseline pretreatment blood. Treatment specified: 15 Gy SBRT to primary tumor, nephrectomy 4 weeks later. After SBRT, blood was collected at 2 and 4 weeks, plus baseline. Measured with immunoSEQ multiplex PCR; TCRdb has only the in-frame clones, and not every one. Altogether some 150,000 clones are present, around 78% being singletons, with the ten largest covering under 30%. General observations from the study: In blood, top tumor clones expanded by 2 weeks, shrinking by 4. Baseline intratumoral clonotype presence is unknown without pretreatment biopsies.

The sequence was obtained from a woman in her fifties or sixties with renal cell carcinoma. The rearrangement joins TRBV29-1 to TRBJ2-2; 7 positions agree with TRBD1. Source: blood, taken from a patient whose treatment included radiotherapy and nephrectomy. CDR3: CSAGTDTNTGELFF. The CDR3 nucleotides are TGCAGCGCGGGGACAGACACGAACACCGGGGAGCTGTTTTTT.